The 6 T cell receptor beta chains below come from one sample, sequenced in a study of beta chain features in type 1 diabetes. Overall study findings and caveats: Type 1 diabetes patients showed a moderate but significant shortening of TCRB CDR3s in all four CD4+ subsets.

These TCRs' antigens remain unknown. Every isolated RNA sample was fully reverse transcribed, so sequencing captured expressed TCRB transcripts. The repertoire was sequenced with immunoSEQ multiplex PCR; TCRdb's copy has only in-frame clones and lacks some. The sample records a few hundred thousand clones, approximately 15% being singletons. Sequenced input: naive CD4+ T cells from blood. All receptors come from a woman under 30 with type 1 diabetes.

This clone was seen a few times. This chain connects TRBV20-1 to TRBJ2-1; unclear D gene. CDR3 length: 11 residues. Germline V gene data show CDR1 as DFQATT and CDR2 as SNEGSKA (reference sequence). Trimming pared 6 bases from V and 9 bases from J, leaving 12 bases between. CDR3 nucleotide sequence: TGCAGTGCCCCCCGAGGCCTTGAGCAGTTCTTC. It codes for CSAPRGLEQFF.

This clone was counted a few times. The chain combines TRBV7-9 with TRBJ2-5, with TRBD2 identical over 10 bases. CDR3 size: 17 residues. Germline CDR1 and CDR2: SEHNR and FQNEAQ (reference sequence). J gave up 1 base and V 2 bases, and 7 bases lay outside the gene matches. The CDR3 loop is CASSLLAGVLGQETQYF. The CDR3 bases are TGTGCCAGCAGCTTACTAGCGGGAGTCCTCGGCCAAGAGACCCAGTACTTC.

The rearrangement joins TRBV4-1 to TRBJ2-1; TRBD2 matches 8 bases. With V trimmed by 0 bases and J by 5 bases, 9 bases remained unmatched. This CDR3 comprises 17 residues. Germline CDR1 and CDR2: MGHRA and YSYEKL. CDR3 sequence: CASSQEGRREGHNEQFF. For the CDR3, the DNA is TGCGCCAGCAGCCAAGAGGGCAGACGGGAGGGCCACAATGAGCAGTTCTTC.

The CDR3 sequence is CSVGTGDEQYV. The CDR3 DNA is TGCAGCGTTGGGACAGGGGACGAGCAGTACGTC. The chain carries TRBV29-1 and TRBJ2-7; 9 bases are shared with TRBD1. The junction had 0 bases not matched to a gene; V was cut back by 4 bases and J by 5 bases. The CDR3 consists of 11 residues. CDR1 SQVTM and CDR2 ANQGSEA come from the germline V gene.

For the CDR3, the DNA is TGTGCCAGCAGTGCCCAGAACAGGGGGCTCCCCGAGCAGTACTTC. Its protein is CASSAQNRGLPEQYF. The chain recombines TRBV6-5 with TRBJ2-7; 9 positions agree with TRBD1. V was clipped by 5 bases and J by 6 bases; unmatched bases: 11. CDR3 length: 15 residues. Germline V CDR1 and CDR2: MNHEY, SVGAGI.

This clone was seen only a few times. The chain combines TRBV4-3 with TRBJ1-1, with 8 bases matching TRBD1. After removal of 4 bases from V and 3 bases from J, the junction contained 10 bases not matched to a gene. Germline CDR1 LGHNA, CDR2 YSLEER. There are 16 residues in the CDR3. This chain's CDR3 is CASSPRGQGTHTEAFF. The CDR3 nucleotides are TGCGCCAGCAGCCCTAGAGGACAGGGCACGCACACTGAAGCTTTCTTT.